This T cell receptor beta chain was identified in a study of blood T cell repertoires in COVID-19. Original analysis: The authors estimated nucleated cell counts from reference gene primer amplification. Clones were read by immunoSEQ multiplex PCR, and TCRdb kept only the in-frame ones, dropping some. That table supplies the V and J calls and clone size; D and trimming were determined from the DNA. The data contain 150,000 to 200,000 clones, 65% to 90% of them singletons. This CDR3 has 16 residues. Germline V lookup: CDR1 SQVTM, CDR2 ANQGSEA. V dropped 7 bases and J dropped 3; count of bases not matched to a gene: 11.

The chain carries TRBV29-1 and TRBJ1-4, with TRBD1 matching over 10 bases. This sequence originates from a man in his sixties with acute or convalescent COVID-19. Sequenced input: peripheral blood. The CDR3 protein is CSASRGQGGSNEKLFF. The DNA of the CDR3 is TGCAGCGCTTCCCGAGGACAGGGGGGATCTAATGAAAAACTGTTTTTT.